These 29 T cell receptor beta chains were all obtained from the same sample, sequenced in a study of T-cell reconstitution after alpha-beta-depleted transplantation in children. Researchers prepared the TCRbeta library using unique molecular identifiers, the study reports. In TCRdb, the PCR reads were re-called with MiXCR into one record per CDR3 protein. Of 780,000 or so distinct CDR3 sequences listed, about 15% were seen once; the top ten hold about 5%. This specimen consisted of PBMCs, mostly from graft donor cells, obtained 360 days after TCRalphabeta/CD19-depleted stem cell transplant. The receptors originated from a male patient younger than 18 who had a stem cell transplant for acute lymphoblastic leukemia, so the T cells may come from the graft donor.

This clonotype was detected a few times. V gene TRBV9 combines with J gene TRBJ2-5, with 9 bases matching TRBD1. The V segment lost 4 bases and the J segment 0 bases; nucleotides outside the gene matches: 7. The CDR3 totals 16 residues. Looked up from germline, CDR1 is SGDLS and CDR2 is YYNGEE. The CDR3, as DNA: TGTGCCAGCAGCCCAGGGACAGGGACGTACCAAGAGACCCAGTACTTC. Its translation: CASSPGTGTYQETQYF.

The V and J genes are TRBV27 and TRBJ1-2; TRBD1 agrees at 9 bases. J was trimmed by 4 bases and V by 6 bases; bases with no gene match: 9. The CDR3 covers 15 residues. Germline V gene lookup returns CDR1 MNHEY and CDR2 SMNVEV (reference sequence). This chain's CDR3 is CASSLMGQGGYGYTF. The CDR3 DNA reads as TGTGCCAGCAGCTTGATGGGACAGGGAGGCTATGGCTACACCTTC.

This clonotype came up a few times. The chain couples TRBV11-3 to TRBJ2-1; D is undetermined. The CDR3 has 12 residues. V lost 5 bases and J 7 bases, leaving 9 bases between the germline ends. The germline gives CDR1 SGHNT, CDR2 YENEEA. The CDR3 here is CASSQGRNEQFF. In DNA form, the CDR3 reads TGTGCCAGCAGCCAAGGCCGTAATGAGCAGTTCTTC.

J is TRBJ1-1 and V is TRBV12-3 or TRBV12-4; tentative D call: TRBD1 (5 bases). The CDR3 consists of 12 residues. V gave up 6 bases and J gave up 6 bases, with 11 bases separating them. This CDR3 is CASSGAFAEAFF. The CDR3, as DNA: TGTGCCAGCAGCGGGGCCTTCGCTGAAGCTTTCTTT.

The chain carries TRBV11-2 and TRBJ1-1, with D possibly TRBD1 on 5 matching bases. The germline gives CDR1 SGHAT, CDR2 FQNNGV. The CDR3 spans 15 residues. Trimming cost V 5 bases and J 4 bases, with 17 bases left between them. In DNA, the CDR3 is TGTGCCAGCAGCCGAGATATGGGGGTCAGCACTGAAGCTTTCTTT. This codes for CASSRDMGVSTEAFF.

The chain has TRBV4-2 and TRBJ2-7; D is possibly TRBD2 (5 bases). The V gene's germline CDR1 is LGHNA and CDR2 YNFKEQ. The CDR3 sequence is 17 residues long. V lost 0 bases, J lost 1 base, and 16 bases lay in between. In DNA, the CDR3 is TGTGCCAGCAGCCAAGATGGAACCGGGATTGGGTCCTACGAGCAGTACTTC. Protein product: CASSQDGTGIGSYEQYF.

The chain links TRBV2 to TRBJ2-1; TRBD2 agrees at 9 bases. Looked up from germline, CDR1 is SNHLY and CDR2 is FYNNEI. The junction had 4 bases not matched to a gene; V was cut back by 8 bases and J by 5 bases. This CDR3 region has 13 residues. The CDR3 sequence is CASAASGDNEQFF. CDR3 nucleotides: TGTGCCAGCGCGGCTAGCGGGGACAATGAGCAGTTCTTC. Full variable domain (remainder filled in from reference TRBV2 and TRBJ2-1): EPEVTQTPSHQVTQMGQEVILRCVPISNHLYFYWYRQILGQKVEFLVSFYNNEISEKSEIFDDQFSVERPDGSNFTLKIRSTKLEDSAMYFCASAASGDNEQFFGPGTRLTVL.

This clonotype was seen more than once but under ten times. The rearrangement uses TRBV20-1 and TRBJ2-1; 13 bases match TRBD2. V dropped 6 bases and J dropped 8; count of bases not matched to a gene: 7. The CDR3 has 14 residues. Per germline, CDR1 DFQATT and CDR2 SNEGSKA (reference sequence). CDR3 sequence reads: CSARTSGSGYEQFF. DNA of the CDR3: TGCAGTGCCCGGACTAGCGGGAGTGGGTATGAGCAGTTCTTC.

This clonotype was counted a few times. The chain recombines TRBV10-3 with TRBJ2-7; the D gene is possibly TRBD1 (5 bases). CDR1 is ENHRY, CDR2 SYGVKD, per germline. The CDR3 runs to 14 residues. V dropped 10 bases and J dropped 4 bases, with 20 bases sitting between them. DNA for the CDR3: TGTGCCACCCAGCAGGGAAAAGCGCCATACGAGCAGTACTTC. Translating it yields CATQQGKAPYEQYF.

This chain links TRBV11-1 with TRBJ2-3; the match to TRBD2 covers 7 bases. J lost 4 bases, V lost 3 bases, and 13 bases had no gene match. CDR1 and CDR2 from the germline V gene are SGHAT and FQDESV (reference sequence). This CDR3 spans 17 amino acids. The CDR3: CASSFPAGEGFADTQYF. The DNA for the CDR3 is TGTGCCAGCAGCTTTCCGGCGGGAGAAGGTTTCGCAGATACGCAGTATTTT.

This clonotype was seen only a few times. CDR3 DNA: TGTGCCAGCAGAAGACAGGGATGGGAAGATACGCAGTATTTT. Translating gives CASRRQGWEDTQYF. The chain uses TRBV28 and TRBJ2-3, with 7 bases aligning to TRBD1. The CDR3 is made up of 14 amino acids. CDR1 is MDHEN and CDR2 is SYDVKM in the germline V gene. Unmatched junction bases numbered 8, after V lost 6 bases and J lost 5 bases.

This clonotype showed up just a few times. CDR3 residues: CSASYGLAGVETQYF. In nucleotides, the CDR3 is TGCAGTGCTAGTTATGGCCTAGCGGGAGTAGAGACCCAGTACTTC. V usage is TRBV20-1 and J usage is TRBJ2-5, with 10 bases matching TRBD2. The CDR3 is 15 residues long. Germline V gene data show CDR1 as DFQATT and CDR2 as SNEGSKA (reference sequence). The ends lost 3 bases at V and 4 bases at J; junction bases unmatched: 8.

This clonotype came up a few times. The rearrangement uses TRBV2 and TRBJ2-7; D might be TRBD2 (6 bases). Germline loops: CDR1 SNHLY, CDR2 FYNNEI. This CDR3 comprises 14 residues. Trimming took 6 bases from V and 3 from J, leaving 15 bases between them. CDR3 sequence (DNA): TGTGCCAGCAGCGCCATGCACGGGGGCTACGAGCAGTACTTC. It is translated as CASSAMHGGYEQYF.

This clonotype appeared a few times. The chain combines TRBV20-1 with TRBJ2-3; D possibly matches TRBD1 or TRBD2 (5 bases each). Trimming took 3 bases from V and 2 from J, leaving 9 bases between them. There are 13 residues in the CDR3. Germline V gives CDR1 DFQATT, CDR2 SNEGSKA (reference sequence). Written as DNA, the CDR3 is TGCAGTGCTAGCCGGGACCCCACAGATACGCAGTATTTT. As protein: CSASRDPTDTQYF.

The table lists this clonotype with many counts. The V gene is TRBV7-9, the J gene TRBJ2-1; D not certain. With 3 bases removed from V and 2 bases from J, the gap between germline ends came to 11 bases. The CDR3 runs 15 residues. The germline V gene has CDR1 SEHNR and CDR2 FQNEAQ (reference sequence). CDR3 nucleotide sequence: TGTGCCAGCAGCTTTATAACCCGCACCTACAATGAGCAGTTCTTC. Its protein product is CASSFITRTYNEQFF.

The sample holds a few counts of this clonotype. This chain connects TRBV27 to TRBJ2-3; D remains ambiguous. The V gene's germline CDR1 is MNHEY and CDR2 SMNVEV (reference sequence). The CDR3 loop spans 12 amino acids. Trimming took off 5 bases at V and 6 bases at J, with 9 bases between the two ends. The CDR3, as DNA: TGTGCCAGCAGTCCCTTACCTGATACGCAGTATTTT. It is translated as CASSPLPDTQYF.

This clonotype occurred a few times. The chain links TRBV7-2 to TRBJ1-2; 9 bases map to TRBD1. The CDR3 loop spans 15 amino acids. The ends lost 3 bases at V and 4 bases at J; junction bases unmatched: 6. The germline V gene has CDR1 SGHTA and CDR2 FQGNSA. The CDR3 nucleotides read TGTGCCAGCAGCTTTCCTGGACAGGGGCCCTATGGCTACACCTTC. Translating it yields CASSFPGQGPYGYTF.

V usage is TRBV7-9 and J usage is TRBJ1-1; D gene ambiguous. Germline assignment: CDR1 SEHNR and CDR2 FQNEAQ (reference sequence). The length of the CDR3 is 15 residues. The germline V and J ends were trimmed by 2 bases and 5 bases, with 15 bases remaining between them. The CDR3 loop reads CASSLLGPVATEAFF. The CDR3 bases are TGTGCCAGCAGCTTACTGGGCCCGGTGGCGACTGAAGCTTTCTTT.

This clonotype showed up just a few times. The chain uses TRBV5-1 and TRBJ2-2; D is undetermined. Trimming pared 6 bases from V and 5 bases from J, leaving 5 bases between. The CDR3 length is 11 residues. Germline V gives CDR1 SGHRS, CDR2 YFSETQ. DNA of the CDR3: TGCGCCAGCACGTTAACCGGGGAGCTGTTTTTT. It codes for CASTLTGELFF. The whole variable domain, filled in from reference TRBV5-1 and TRBJ2-2, reads KAGVTQTPRYLIKTRGQQVTLSCSPISGHRSVSWYQQTPGQGLQFLFEYFSETQRNKGNFPGRFSGRQFSNSRSEMNVSTLELGDSALYLCASTLTGELFFGEGSRLTVL.

The CDR3 is CASSQDFGLADTDTQYF. CDR3 nucleotides: TGTGCCAGCAGCCAAGATTTCGGACTAGCGGACACAGATACGCAGTATTTT. The chain employs TRBV14 and TRBJ2-3; 10 bases are shared with TRBD2. The CDR3 extends over 17 amino acids. The ends lost 0 bases at V and 2 bases at J; junction bases unmatched: 5. The germline V gene encodes CDR1 SGHDN and CDR2 FVKESK.

There are a few counts of this clonotype. CDR3 protein: CATSRASPWGAGANVLTF. In DNA form, the CDR3 reads TGTGCCACCAGCAGAGCCTCCCCGTGGGGAGCTGGGGCCAACGTCCTGACTTTC. This sequence joins TRBV15 and TRBJ2-6, with TRBD2 as a possible D gene (5 bases). Germline loops: CDR1 LNHNV, CDR2 YYDKDF (reference sequence). Deletions cut 1 base from V and 2 bases from J, with 15 bases between. The CDR3 sequence is 18 residues long. Drawing the rest from reference TRBV15 and TRBJ2-6, the complete variable domain is DAMVIQNPRYQVTQFGKPVTLSCSQTLNHNVMYWYQQKSSQAPKLLFHYYDKDFNNEADTPDNFQSRRPNTSFCFLDIRSPGLGDTAMYLCATSRASPWGAGANVLTFGAGSRLTVL.

A note on this clonotype: A clone one base away is much larger, so this may be a read error. The chain combines TRBV20-1 with TRBJ2-7, with TRBD1 matching over 9 bases. There are 16 residues in the CDR3. In germline, CDR1 is DFQATT, CDR2 SNEGSKA (reference sequence). In nucleotides, the CDR3 is TGCTGTGCTAGAGATTTAGAGCGGGACAGGGCTTCCGAGCAGTACTTC. Its protein product is CCARDLERDRASEQYF.

The CDR3 DNA reads TGTGCCAGCAGTGCCGGGACTAGCGGGAGGTATGAGCAGTTCTTC. As protein: CASSAGTSGRYEQFF. The chain is built from TRBV28 and TRBJ2-1; 15 nucleotides match TRBD2. CDR1 is MDHEN, CDR2 SYDVKM, per germline. V lost 5 bases, J lost 8 bases, and 4 bases stayed unmatched. This CDR3 region has 15 residues. Looking up the rest from reference TRBV28 and TRBJ2-1 gives the full variable domain: DVKVTQSSRYLVKRTGEKVFLECVQDMDHENMFWYRQDPGLGLRLIYFSYDVKMKEKGDIPEGYSVSREKKERFSLILESASTNQTSMYLCASSAGTSGRYEQFFGPGTRLTVL.

The chain uses TRBV21-1 and TRBJ2-1; TRBD1, as called in the table, went unchecked against the DNA. TRBV21-1 is termed a pseudogene. The CDR3 runs to 12 residues. The CDR3 here is CASSNRENEQFF. As DNA, the CDR3 is TGTGCCAGCAGCAACAGGGAAAATGAGCAGTTCTTC.

V usage is TRBV6-5 and J usage is TRBJ2-2; D tentatively reads TRBD1 or TRBD2 (5 bases each). Trimming left V 2 bases short and J 7 bases short, with 8 bases between. The germline V gene encodes CDR1 MNHEY and CDR2 SVGAGI. The CDR3 has 13 amino acids. CDR3 coding DNA: TGTGCCAGCAGTTACGGGGGTGTCGGGGAGCTGTTTTTT. Its translation: CASSYGGVGELFF.

V and J are TRBV10-3 and TRBJ2-7; tentatively, D is TRBD2 (6 bases). This CDR3 is 15 amino acids long. The V gene lost 0 bases and the J gene lost 2 bases, with 11 bases spanning the gap. Per the germline V gene, CDR1 is ENHRY and CDR2 is SYGVKD. This chain's CDR3 is CAISESGGKTYEQYF. CDR3 coding DNA: TGTGCCATCAGTGAGTCTGGCGGGAAGACCTACGAGCAGTACTTC.

This clonotype has at least ten counts. The CDR3, as DNA: TGCAGTGCTAGAGGATCGCCCACGAACACCGGGGAGCTGTTTTTT. This translates into CSARGSPTNTGELFF. The gene calls are TRBV20-1 and TRBJ2-2; D is unclear. CDR1 is DFQATT and CDR2 is SNEGSKA in the germline V gene (reference sequence). The germline V and J ends were trimmed by 1 base and 0 bases, with 9 bases remaining between them. The CDR3 contains 15 residues.

J is TRBJ2-1 and V is TRBV24-1; TRBD2 aligns across 11 bases. The CDR3 loop spans 19 amino acids. V was clipped by 1 base and J by 2 bases; unmatched bases: 9. The germline V gene has CDR1 KGHDR and CDR2 SFDVKD. CDR3 region: CATSDLELTSGNTYNEQFF. The DNA of the CDR3 is TGTGCCACCAGTGATTTAGAACTGACTAGCGGGAATACCTACAATGAGCAGTTCTTC.

This chain uses TRBV7-9 with TRBJ2-5; no clear D gene. Germline lookup yields CDR1 SEHNR and CDR2 FQNEAQ (reference sequence). V was shortened by 0 bases and J by 0 bases, with 11 bases between the two germline ends. The CDR3 extends over 16 amino acids. Here the CDR3 reads CASSLASGPYQETQYF. CDR3 nucleotides: TGTGCCAGCAGCTTAGCGTCGGGCCCGTACCAAGAGACCCAGTACTTC.